A selection of T cell receptor beta chains follows, all from one sample in a study of cytomegalovirus exposure and HLA in healthy donors. The assay was immunoSEQ multiplex PCR, and TCRdb's table has in-frame clones only and misses some. This sample contains 200,000 or so clones. The sequencing sample was made of PBMCs. These receptors all stem from a boy aged 5-17 years in good health and CMV-seronegative. The CDR3 runs from the conserved cysteine through the conserved F or W. The D gene is left open where the match is weak.

j_call	v_call	d_call	cdr3_aa	cdr3_nt
TRBJ1-1	TRBV30	.	CAWTGTEAFF	TGTGCCTGGACGGGGACTGAAGCTTTCTTT
TRBJ1-4	TRBV7-9	.	CASSSATNEKLFF	TGTGCCAGCAGCTCTGCAACTAATGAAAAACTGTTTTTT
TRBJ1-4	TRBV6-4	TRBD1	CAGTIHRGSNEKLFF	TGTGCCGGAACCATCCACAGGGGCTCTAATGAAAAACTGTTTTTT
TRBJ1-1	TRBV10-3	.	CAIRDKRNTEAFF	TGTGCCATCAGGGACAAGCGGAACACTGAAGCTTTCTTT
TRBJ2-5	TRBV9	.	CASSVGTVGAPETQYF	TGTGCCAGCAGCGTAGGCACGGTTGGGGCTCCCGAGACCCAGTACTTC
TRBJ2-1	TRBV27	TRBD2	CASSLPGGGADEQFF	TGTGCCAGCAGTCTACCGGGCGGGGGGGCGGATGAGCAGTTCTTC
TRBJ2-1	TRBV4-1	.	CASSLSAVGGEQFF	TGCGCCAGCAGCCTATCTGCCGTAGGCGGTGAGCAGTTCTTC
TRBJ2-1	TRBV6-5	.	CASSYSTWSNERFF	TGTGCCAGCAGTTACTCGACCTGGTCCAATGAGCGGTTCTTC
TRBJ1-3	TRBV19	.	CASTVAFGNTIYF	TGTGCCAGTACCGTGGCTTTTGGAAACACCATATATTTT
TRBJ1-2	TRBV4-1	.	CASSRRLGGSDGYTF	TGCGCCAGCAGCCGCCGCCTCGGGGGGTCGGATGGCTACACCTTC
TRBJ2-1	TRBV4-2	.	CASSQVRAGSYNEQFF	TGTGCCAGCAGCCAAGTCCGGGCGGGGTCCTACAATGAGCAGTTCTTC
TRBJ2-7	TRBV19	.	CASTPGHFSYEQYF	TGTGCCAGTACCCCGGGACATTTCTCCTACGAGCAGTACTTC
TRBJ1-1	TRBV7-2	TRBD1	CASSWKGASTTEAFF	TGTGCCAGCAGCTGGAAGGGGGCAAGTACCACTGAAGCTTTCTTT
TRBJ1-4	TRBV5-8	.	CASSRVGGTNEKLFF	TGTGCCAGCAGCCGTGTGGGGGGAACTAATGAAAAACTGTTTTTT
TRBJ2-3	TRBV6-5	TRBD1	CASSLQGADTQYF	TGTGCCAGCAGCCTTCAGGGGGCAGATACGCAGTATTTT
TRBJ1-2	TRBV5-6	.	CASSLWERDYGYTF	TGTGCCAGCAGCTTGTGGGAGAGGGACTATGGCTACACCTTC
TRBJ2-7	TRBV6-6	.	CASSYNAVTYEQYF	TGTGCCAGCAGTTATAATGCGGTGACCTACGAGCAGTACTTC
TRBJ1-1	TRBV5-4	TRBD1	CASSWTGENTEAFF	TGTGCCAGCAGCTGGACAGGGGAGAACACTGAAGCTTTCTTT
TRBJ1-4	TRBV4-1	.	CASSQVGGNEKLFF	TGCGCCAGCAGCCAAGTAGGGGGAAATGAAAAACTGTTTTTT
TRBJ1-1	TRBV14	.	CASSQLRGTEAFF	TGTGCCAGCAGCCAATTAAGGGGGACTGAAGCTTTCTTT
TRBJ1-3	TRBV13	TRBD1	CASSLIGVGQAGNTIYF	TGTGCCAGCAGCTTAATAGGTGTGGGACAGGCTGGAAACACCATATATTTT
TRBJ1-1	TRBV7-9	.	CASGPPGGLGGAFF	TGTGCCAGCGGTCCCCCCGGGGGGTTGGGGGGGGCTTTCTTT
TRBJ2-5	TRBV5-6	.	CASSLRAVQETQYF	TGTGCCAGCAGCTTGCGAGCCGTTCAAGAGACCCAGTACTTC
TRBJ1-6	TRBV30	.	CAWSVNGRGISPLHF	TGTGCCTGGAGTGTAAATGGCAGGGGTATTTCACCCCTCCACTTT